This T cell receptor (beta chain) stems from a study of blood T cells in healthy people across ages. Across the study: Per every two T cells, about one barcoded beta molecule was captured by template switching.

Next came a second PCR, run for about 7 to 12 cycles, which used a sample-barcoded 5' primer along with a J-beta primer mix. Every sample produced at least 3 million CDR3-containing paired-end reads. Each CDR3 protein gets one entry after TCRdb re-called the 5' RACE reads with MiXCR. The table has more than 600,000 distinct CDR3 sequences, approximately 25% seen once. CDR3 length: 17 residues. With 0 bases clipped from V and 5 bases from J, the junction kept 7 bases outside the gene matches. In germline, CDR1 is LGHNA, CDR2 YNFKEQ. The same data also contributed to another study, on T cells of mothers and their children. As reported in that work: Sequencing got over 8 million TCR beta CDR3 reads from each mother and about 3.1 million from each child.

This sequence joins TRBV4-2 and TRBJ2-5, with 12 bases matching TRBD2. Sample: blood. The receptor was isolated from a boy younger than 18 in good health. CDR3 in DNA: TGTGCCAGCAGCCAAGACCCTAGCGGGGGGGCCCGGGAGACCCAGTACTTC. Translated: CASSQDPSGGARETQYF.